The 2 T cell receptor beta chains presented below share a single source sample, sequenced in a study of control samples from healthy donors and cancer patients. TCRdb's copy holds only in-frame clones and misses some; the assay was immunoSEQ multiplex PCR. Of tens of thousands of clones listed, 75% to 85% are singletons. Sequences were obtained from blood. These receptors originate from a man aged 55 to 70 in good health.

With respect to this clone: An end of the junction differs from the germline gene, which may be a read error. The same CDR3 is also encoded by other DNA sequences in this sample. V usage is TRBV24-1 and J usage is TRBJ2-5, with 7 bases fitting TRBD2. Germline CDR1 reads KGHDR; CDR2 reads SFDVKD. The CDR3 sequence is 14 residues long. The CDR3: CATGPSGPQETQYF. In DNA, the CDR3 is TGCGCCACCGGGCCTAGCGGACCCCAAGAGACCCAGTACTTC.

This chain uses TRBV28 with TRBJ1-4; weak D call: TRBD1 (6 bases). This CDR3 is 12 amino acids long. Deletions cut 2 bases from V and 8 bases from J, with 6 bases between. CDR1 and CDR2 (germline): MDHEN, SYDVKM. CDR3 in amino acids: CASSLTGEKLFF. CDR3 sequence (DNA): TGTGCCAGCAGTTTAACAGGGGAAAAACTGTTTTTT.